This is a list of T cell receptor beta chains from one sample in a study of beta chain features in type 1 diabetes. Sequencing used immunoSEQ multiplex PCR; TCRdb keeps in-frame clones, though not all of them. Of about 150,000 clones listed, about a tenth are singletons. Sequencing was carried out using central memory CD4+ T cells from blood. Receptors were obtained from a young man with type 1 diabetes. Both conserved end residues are trimmed from each CDR3.

j_gene | v_gene | CDR3aa
TRBJ1-4 | TRBV30 | AWTGGSHEKLF
TRBJ1-2 | TRBV28 | ASSFEGYGYT
TRBJ1-1 | TRBV5-1 | ASSSGTGISEGEAF
TRBJ2-1 | TRBV11-2 | ASSFFGLNEQF
TRBJ2-1 | TRBV28 | ASSPGQGAGEQF
TRBJ1-4 | TRBV4-3 | ASSQEHGEKLF
TRBJ1-1 | TRBV7-9 | ASSLTPNTEAF
TRBJ1-5 | TRBV27 | ASSSKTGVSNQPQH
TRBJ1-1 | TRBV28 | ASSSTTTVYF
TRBJ2-5 | TRBV28 | ASTLAGLAAPGETQY
TRBJ2-1 | TRBV5-1 | ASRNLAGGPFNYNEQF
TRBJ1-1 | TRBV2 | ASSGTVQNTEAF
TRBJ2-1 | TRBV14 | ASSQSWGRGSHNEQF
TRBJ1-5 | TRBV28 | ASRDTGSGQPQH
TRBJ2-7 | TRBV6-5 | ASSLQTGLWY
TRBJ1-2 | TRBV30 | AWSVSGERRGYT
TRBJ2-1 | TRBV2 | ASRSAGEDNEQF
TRBJ1-5 | TRBV6-5 | ASSYGDRVYQPQH
TRBJ2-3 | TRBV4-3 | ASSMTSGSTDTQY
TRBJ2-1 | TRBV25-1 | ASSVAGVFNEQF
TRBJ2-5 | TRBV5-1 | ASSLAASGRQETQY
TRBJ2-2 | TRBV5-1 | ASKGATNTGELF
TRBJ2-5 | TRBV18 | ASSRQTKQETQY
TRBJ2-3 | TRBV4-2 | ASSQGASGADTQY
TRBJ2-1 | TRBV4-2 | ASSQGQGYNEQF
TRBJ1-4 | TRBV4-3 | ASSQEGVRGEKLF
TRBJ1-2 | TRBV6-6 | ASSYQRVANYGYT
TRBJ1-2 | TRBV7-9 | ASSLETGGWYGYT
TRBJ2-2 | TRBV19 | ASRPQRAPGELF
TRBJ2-1 | TRBV28 | ASSLASSYNEQF
TRBJ2-5 | TRBV7-2 | ASSRQRETQY
TRBJ1-5 | TRBV18 | ASSLTGNNQPQH
TRBJ2-3 | TRBV5-1 | ASSGSGASTDTQY
TRBJ2-5 | TRBV29-1 | SVEDPTGRETQY
TRBJ2-3 | TRBV5-1 | ASSFRLAGGTDTQY
TRBJ2-2 | TRBV30 | AWPGLAGELF
TRBJ2-7 | TRBV6-5 | ASRLQGSYEQY
TRBJ2-7 | TRBV15 | ATSRDRWSSYEQY
TRBJ2-3 | TRBV7-8 | ASGGVTDTQY
TRBJ1-1 | TRBV4-3 | ASSQATGEAF
TRBJ1-5 | TRBV2 | ASRRAGAQH
TRBJ2-5 | TRBV25-1 | ASSGPGAETQY
TRBJ2-7 | TRBV29-1 | SVGMGMGTGGYEQY
TRBJ1-5 | TRBV27 | ASSLLAGGSNQPQH
TRBJ2-3 | TRBV5-4 | ASSLVRGGPGFSTDTQY
TRBJ2-3 | TRBV29-1 | SVVRGSTDTQY
TRBJ1-2 | TRBV18 | ASSPQGDGYT
TRBJ2-1 | TRBV29-1 | SVERLAGSREQF
TRBJ2-5 | TRBV11-2 | ASSLRGLMGETQY
TRBJ1-5 | TRBV27 | ASSFQGNQPQH
TRBJ2-1 | TRBV5-1 | ASSLVQGAYNEQF
TRBJ1-1 | TRBV5-1 | ASRSEQGGVSEAF
TRBJ1-2 | TRBV27 | ASRGQGRYYGYT
TRBJ2-5 | TRBV2 | ASTGGSGETQY
TRBJ1-2 | TRBV7-2 | ASSRDRGRGYT
TRBJ1-2 | TRBV7-6 | ASSPLVQAGYT
TRBJ1-5 | TRBV28 | ASGGTVVYSNQPQH
TRBJ2-5 | TRBV18 | ASSEQGKETQY
TRBJ1-1 | TRBV5-1 | ASSLAHGGNTEAF